The 7 T cell receptor beta chains given below trace back to one sample, sequenced in a study of T-cell memory formation after mild COVID-19. TCRdb passed the 5' RACE reads through MiXCR, listing each CDR3 protein once. Counted here are about 440,000 distinct CDR3 sequences, about 20% occurring once; the ten biggest clones make up around 9.2%. Sequenced: PBMCs or a T cell subset sorted from them (not recorded which). The receptors were gathered from an adult woman who had mild COVID-19 (a few samples of this study predate the infection). Cell type and time point are not known.

The V and J genes are TRBV24-1 and TRBJ1-1, with a possible D match to TRBD1 (5 bases). The germline V gene has CDR1 KGHDR and CDR2 SFDVKD. Deletions cut 4 bases from V and 0 bases from J, with 11 bases between. The CDR3 is made up of 15 amino acids. For the CDR3, the DNA is TGTGCCACCAGTGACTCGGGACCGATGAACACTGAAGCTTTCTTT. This gives the protein CATSDSGPMNTEAFF.

In this sample, this clonotype turned up many times. This chain joins TRBV6-1 and TRBJ2-3, with 9 bases lining up with TRBD2. Germline V CDR1 and CDR2: MNHNS, SASEGT. CDR3 length equals 18 residues. V lost 6 bases, J lost 3 bases, and 16 bases stayed unmatched. The CDR3 region is CASSAYGRGGPSTDTQYF. CDR3 nucleotides: TGTGCCAGCAGCGCCTATGGGCGGGGGGGCCCTAGTACAGATACGCAGTATTTT.

The chain combines TRBV20-1 with TRBJ2-4; TRBD2 might be the D (5 bases). Trimming removed 0 bases at V and 1 base at J, with 16 bases between. This CDR3 is 17 amino acids long. CDR1 is DFQATT and CDR2 is SNEGSKA in the germline V gene (reference sequence). CDR3 region: CSARDEISAQAKNIQYF. The CDR3 DNA reads as TGCAGTGCTAGAGATGAGATTAGCGCCCAGGCCAAAAACATTCAGTACTTC.

The rearrangement uses TRBV30 and TRBJ2-2; tentative D call: TRBD1 (6 bases). V was shortened by 5 bases and J by 6 bases, with 13 bases between the two germline ends. Germline loops: CDR1 GTSNPN, CDR2 SVGIG (reference sequence). The CDR3 length is 13 residues. CDR3 protein: CAWQGLAAGELFF. Written as DNA, the CDR3 is TGTGCCTGGCAGGGGCTAGCAGCCGGGGAGCTGTTTTTT.

This clonotype was seen more than once but under ten times. The chain has TRBV6-2 or TRBV6-3 and TRBJ2-1; 8 bases agree with TRBD2. Trimming removed 7 bases from V and 9 bases from J; junction bases left unmatched: 11. This CDR3 has 14 amino acids. Germline values: CDR1 MNHEY, CDR2 SVGEGT. The CDR3 sequence is CASNTGTSSSEQFF. CDR3 in DNA: TGTGCCAGCAACACCGGGACTAGTTCTTCTGAGCAGTTCTTC.

This clonotype occurred many times. The rearrangement joins TRBV7-2 to TRBJ2-7, with 11 nucleotides matching TRBD2. Unmatched junction bases numbered 9, after V lost 5 bases and J lost 3 bases. This CDR3 comprises 16 residues. Germline V gene data show CDR1 as SGHTA and CDR2 as FQGNSA. The CDR3 reads CASSVTSGSPFYEQYF. CDR3 nucleotide sequence: TGTGCCAGCAGCGTCACTAGCGGGAGCCCTTTCTACGAGCAGTACTTC.

This clonotype occurred a few times. The chain couples TRBV6-5 to TRBJ2-5; the D gene is possibly TRBD2 (5 bases). The CDR3 extends over 16 amino acids. V was pared by 0 bases and J by 0 bases, with 11 bases between. Germline lookup yields CDR1 MNHEY and CDR2 SVGAGI. CDR3 bases: TGTGCCAGCAGTTACTCCGGCGAAGCGGACCAAGAGACCCAGTACTTC. This encodes CASSYSGEADQETQYF.